This paragraph reports one T cell receptor (beta chain). This specimen belongs to a study of cytomegalovirus exposure and HLA in healthy donors. Germline CDR1 reads LNHDA; CDR2 reads SQIVND (reference sequence). The CDR3 extends over 15 amino acids. The V end lost 8 bases, the J end lost 5 bases, and 22 bases lay between the germline ends. Researchers ran the PCR with 60 Vbeta and 13 Jbeta primers. TCRdb's copy holds only in-frame clones and misses some; the assay was immunoSEQ multiplex PCR. The sample yields 90,000 to 150,000 clones, around 79% seen once. When sampled, the donors appeared nominally healthy, though they likely had unrecorded immune exposures.

Sequencing was performed on PBMCs. The sequence came from a woman in her thirties in good health and CMV-seropositive. This chain joins TRBV19 and TRBJ2-7, with D perhaps matching TRBD1 (6 bases). In nucleotides, the CDR3 is TGTGCCAGTTCCGTAACAGGGCATGCTAGGAACGAGCAGTACTTC. Amino acid sequence: CASSVTGHARNEQYF.